This is a list of T cell receptor beta chains from one sample in a study of cytomegalovirus exposure and HLA in healthy donors. Sequencing used immunoSEQ multiplex PCR; TCRdb keeps in-frame clones, though not all of them. The sample shows around 53,000 clones, about 82% of them seen only once. The material sequenced was PBMCs. The origin of the receptors is a young man in good health and CMV-seronegative. The CDR3 runs from the conserved cysteine through the conserved F or W.

CDR3 protein,V gene
CASSLYGGPYEQYF,TRBV27
CASSLQGSDEQYF,TRBV5-4
CASSPHAGNTIYF,TRBV7-2
CASSIVPGAEKLFF,TRBV19
CASKRDRAGSEKLFF,TRBV2
CASSTGGPGANVLTF,TRBV6-5
CASSLTFVAGETQYF,TRBV11-3
CASSLAGQSYEQYF,TRBV27
CASSLRDKNTEAFF,TRBV4-3
CASSAREQETQYF,TRBV6-5
CASSPTSSTDTQYF,TRBV5-1
CAISGGGTGDSEQFF,TRBV10-3
CAISESAGSLAGAAYEQYF,TRBV10-3
CASSGQVYNSPLHF,TRBV5-6
CASSRQGAETQYF,TRBV6-6
CARSRGSGNTIYF,TRBV30
CASTILQGAQPQHF,TRBV6-6
CASSPRPQGAAYNEQFF,TRBV18
CAIQQEPNTEAFF,TRBV10-3
CAWSVPWTANEKLFF,TRBV30
CASSLGQSSEEQFF,TRBV7-2
CASSHRYWTEGQRSYEQYF,TRBV7-2
CASSLARANTEAFF,TRBV7-9
CASGGLEDTGELFF,TRBV5-1
CASSLIPVLYQETQYF,TRBV7-2
CASGRQVSVAMTTSLNTEAFF,TRBV12-5
CSVGLAGGITTGELFF,TRBV29-1
CASSLLGGRGEKLFF,TRBV5-8
CASSQRGEDGELFF,TRBV4-2
CAISGSGHHGYTF,TRBV10-3
CASSPRGTGNEDTQYF,TRBV18
CSVDLVQGNTEAFF,TRBV29-1
CASRLTEGNEKLFF,TRBV5-1
CAISKRTGGGQPQHF,TRBV10-3
CASSYERPGTGGEAFF,TRBV6-5
CASRRPTGNTEAFF,TRBV7-2
CASSKVTGTGGTQYF,TRBV21-1
CASSSLYTNEKLFF,TRBV7-8
CAISGGAGEQGEQFF,TRBV10-3
CASSPGGSGNTIYF,TRBV27
CSASLLGEAFF,TRBV20-1
CASSLSTPDRAGELFF,TRBV27
CASSLGRLRGPQHF,TRBV5-6
CASSQDLGQGDGYTF,TRBV4-1
CASRPGQGSSGNTIYF,TRBV19
CASSLPRGGGGSPLHF,TRBV28
CAWSTGLAGANVLTF,TRBV30
CASTRTGGPPNYGYTF,TRBV27
CASSPSNRGQTEAFF,TRBV18
CASSQERGLSEQYF,TRBV14
CASSRSTGGWNEQFF,TRBV5-6
CAWSYTLSLAGVETQYF,TRBV30
CASSTRDTAYEQYF,TRBV5-1
CASSPRLAGGLGADTQYF,TRBV7-2